This T cell receptor beta chain was observed in a study of blood T cell repertoires in COVID-19. The J segment lost 12 bases and the V segment lost 5 bases, leaving 9 bases of the junction unmatched. CDR1 and CDR2 from the germline V gene are SNHLY and FYNNEI. The CDR3 sequence is 13 residues long. Original processing notes: Estimation of nucleated cell counts relied on the amplification of reference gene primers. Profiling relied on immunoSEQ multiplex PCR, and the TCRdb table lists in-frame clones only, not all of them. The V and J calls and clone size are taken from that table; D and trimming were inferred from the DNA. The repertoire holds fewer than 85,000 clones, with more than 75% as singletons.

Specimen: peripheral blood. The V gene is TRBV2, the J gene TRBJ1-5; 8 bases match TRBD1. The clonotype was recovered from a human donor in a cohort sampled during active COVID-19. The CDR3 sequence: CASSFDRGFLQHF. CDR3 bases: TGTGCCAGCAGTTTCGACAGGGGATTTCTCCAGCATTTT.